This T cell receptor (beta chain) was captured by sequencing in a study of breast tumors, draining lymph nodes, adjacent tissues listed by TCRdb under 2016. Regarding the study in general: Breast cancer patients provided tumor, adjacent nontumor tissue and axillary lymph nodes, and the study compared the TCR beta repertoires across these three sources. The study aimed to assess the relationships and possible T-cell exchange between tumor, surrounding tissue and draining lymph node repertoires in human breast cancer. The paper as a whole reports these results and caveats: The data were considered consistent with most tumor T cells being derived from the lymph node and subsequently expanding within tumor tissue. Tumor and nontumor tissue repertoires were significantly more similar in luminal-like than in basal-like breast cancer. Tumors showed preferential V and J gene usage, and their T-cell repertoire diversity fell below that of lymph nodes yet above that of nontumor tissue. Rather than being directly demonstrated, the conclusion that tumor T cells originate in lymph nodes was presented as consistent with a hypothesis.

Reads for this sample came from an Illumina HiSeq 2000. TCR beta chain libraries were generated through multiplex PCR amplification. High-throughput sequencing was used to analyze the amplified TCR beta chain products. The public reads were reprocessed in TCRdb via fastp at Q25 and MiXCR, keeping in-frame beta chains. Under each unique CDR3 protein, matching rows form one entry showing the most common genes and DNA. Here the sample has approximately 150,000 distinct CDR3 sequences; about 30% occur a single time. The ten most abundant clones make up 2.3% of the sample. As to this clonotype: What this receptor recognizes is not known. A clone one base away is much larger, so this may be a read error.

V has 3 bases trimmed and J has 4 bases trimmed; junction bases matching no gene number 7. Reading from cysteine to phenylalanine, the CDR3 counts 15 amino acids. Of all the DNA, just the CDR3 is kept, 45 bases in frame from base 1. The axillary draining lymph nodes of breast cancer patients were the source of the lymph node samples. Sequences were obtained from axillary lymph node tissue. This receptor was taken from a female donor with breast cancer. Some clones in this sample may be carry-over from other donors' samples. The rearrangement joined TRBV12-3 or TRBV12-4 to TRBJ2-3, and 7 bases in between align with TRBD2. CDR3 protein: CASSFVGAGADTQYF. The sequence in DNA is TGTGCCAGCAGTTTCGTAGGGGCGGGGGCAGATACGCAGTATTTT.